A single sample is the source of the 4 T cell receptor beta chains below, sequenced in a study of human T cells and chemical hapten exposure (dated by TCRdb to about 2021). Per the publication, the time point label means: patch test 2, 6 weeks after DPC sensitization. The intended sense of this specimen's treatment or condition label: therapeutic diphenylcyclopropenone sensitization with weekly scalp DPC. Receptors were amplified or captured by RACE. These reads were obtained on a NextSeq 500. In-frame beta chains were kept once TCRdb had trimmed the public reads at Q25 with fastp and called clones with MiXCR. Rows are unified per CDR3 protein, each entry keeping the most common DNA and genes. Counted in this sample were about 95,000 distinct CDR3 sequences; about an eighth of them appeared once. The top ten clones comprise approximately 3.4% of the sample. Sample: whole blood, taken in connection with sensitization to the hapten diphenylcyclopropenone (DPC). These receptors originate from a woman between 40 and 55 years old with alopecia areata. Some clones in this sample may be carry-over from other donors' samples.

The chain is built from TRBV9 and TRBJ2-7; D assignment may be TRBD1 or TRBD2 (5 bases each). The CDR3 has 16 residues. V was pared by 3 bases and J by 6 bases, with 22 bases between. In germline, CDR1 is SGDLS, CDR2 YYNGEE. This chain's CDR3 is CASSATDSFLGSEQYF. CDR3 DNA sequence: TGTGCCAGCAGCGCCACAGACAGCTTCCTAGGGAGCGAGCAGTACTTC.

This clonotype showed up many times. The V and J genes are TRBV2 and TRBJ2-7; D call uncertain. There are 13 residues in the CDR3. The V and J ends lost 5 bases and 3 bases respectively, with 11 bases between them. Germline loops: CDR1 SNHLY, CDR2 FYNNEI. CDR3 protein: CASSPPLVYEQYF. CDR3 nucleotide sequence: TGTGCCAGCAGTCCCCCTCTAGTCTACGAGCAGTACTTC.

This clonotype has more than one count but fewer than ten. The chain combines TRBV20-1 with TRBJ1-5; D not certain. Looked up from germline, CDR1 is DFQATT and CDR2 is SNEGSKA (reference sequence). Trimming removed 7 bases at V and 4 bases at J, with 11 bases between. The CDR3 is 12 residues long. The chain's CDR3 is CSGSGPNQPQHF. Written as DNA, the CDR3 is TGCAGTGGGTCCGGGCCGAATCAGCCCCAGCATTTT.

The gene calls are TRBV5-6 and TRBJ2-1; 10 nucleotides align to TRBD2. The CDR3 extends over 17 amino acids. V shed 3 bases, J shed 5 bases, and the junction held 11 bases outside the gene matches. CDR1 and CDR2 from the germline V gene are SGHDT and YYEEEE. This CDR3 is CASSSVNGLAVNNEQFF. The DNA of the CDR3 is TGTGCCAGCAGCTCGGTCAATGGACTAGCGGTTAACAATGAGCAGTTCTTC.